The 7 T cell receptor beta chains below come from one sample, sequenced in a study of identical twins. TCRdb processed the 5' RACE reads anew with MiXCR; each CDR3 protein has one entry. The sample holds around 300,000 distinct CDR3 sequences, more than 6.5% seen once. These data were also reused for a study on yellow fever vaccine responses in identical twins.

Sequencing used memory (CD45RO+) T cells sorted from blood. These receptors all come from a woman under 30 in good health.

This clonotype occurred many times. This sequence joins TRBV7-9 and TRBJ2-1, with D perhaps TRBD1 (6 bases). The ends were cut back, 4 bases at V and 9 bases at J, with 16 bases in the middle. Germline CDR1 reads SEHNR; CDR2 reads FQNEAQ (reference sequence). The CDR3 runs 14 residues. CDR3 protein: CASSSLQGSTEQFF. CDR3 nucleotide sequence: TGTGCCAGCAGCTCACTCCAGGGGAGTACTGAGCAGTTCTTC.

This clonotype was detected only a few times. The CDR3 DNA is TGCGCCAGCAGCTCGGGACAGTGGAGTATCGGCGAAGCTTTCTTT. Translating gives CASSSGQWSIGEAFF. This chain connects TRBV5-1 to TRBJ1-1; 7 nucleotides align to TRBD1. V was pared by 3 bases and J by 8 bases, with 13 bases of the junction left unmatched. The germline gives CDR1 SGHRS, CDR2 YFSETQ. The length of the CDR3 is 15 residues.

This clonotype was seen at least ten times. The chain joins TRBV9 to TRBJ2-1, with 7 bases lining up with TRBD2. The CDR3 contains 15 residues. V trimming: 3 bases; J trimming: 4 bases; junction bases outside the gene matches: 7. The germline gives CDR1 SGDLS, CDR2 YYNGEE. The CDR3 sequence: CASSAVAGIYNEQFF. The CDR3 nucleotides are TGTGCCAGCAGCGCCGTAGCGGGCATTTACAATGAGCAGTTCTTC.

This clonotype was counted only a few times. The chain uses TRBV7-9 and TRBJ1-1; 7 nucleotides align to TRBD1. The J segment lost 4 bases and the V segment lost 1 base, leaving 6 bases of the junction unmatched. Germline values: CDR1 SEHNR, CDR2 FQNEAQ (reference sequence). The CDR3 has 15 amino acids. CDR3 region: CASSLGGGRATEAFF. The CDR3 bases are TGTGCCAGCAGCTTAGGAGGGGGCCGCGCCACTGAAGCTTTCTTT. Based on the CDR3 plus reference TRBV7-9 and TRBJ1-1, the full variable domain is DTGVSQNPRHKITKRGQNVTFRCDPISEHNRLYWYRQTLGQGPEFLTYFQNEAQLEKSRLLSDRFSAERPKGSFSTLEIQRTEQGDSAMYLCASSLGGGRATEAFFGQGTRLTVV.

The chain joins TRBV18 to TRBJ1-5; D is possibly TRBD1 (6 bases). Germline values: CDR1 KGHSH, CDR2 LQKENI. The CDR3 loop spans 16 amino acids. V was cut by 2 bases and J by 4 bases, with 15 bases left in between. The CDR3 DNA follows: TGTGCCAGCTCACCAATCGGAATGGGACAAAATCAGCCCCAGCATTTT. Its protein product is CASSPIGMGQNQPQHF. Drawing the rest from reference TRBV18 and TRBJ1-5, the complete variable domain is NAGVMQNPRHLVRRRGQEARLRCSPMKGHSHVYWYRQLPEEGLKFMVYLQKENIIDESGMPKERFSAEFPKEGPSILRIQQVVRGDSAAYFCASSPIGMGQNQPQHFGDGTRLSIL.

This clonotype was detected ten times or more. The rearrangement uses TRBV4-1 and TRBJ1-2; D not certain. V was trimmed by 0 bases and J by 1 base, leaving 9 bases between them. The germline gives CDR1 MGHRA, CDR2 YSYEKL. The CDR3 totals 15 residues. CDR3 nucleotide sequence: TGCGCCAGCAGCCAAGATAAGTACAATAACTATGGCTACACCTTC. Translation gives CASSQDKYNNYGYTF.

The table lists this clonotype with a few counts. The CDR3 DNA follows: TGCGCCAGCAGTGAGTCGATATACGAGCAGTACGTC. This translates into CASSESIYEQYV. The genes are TRBV10-1 and TRBJ2-7; D gene ambiguous. The CDR3 is 12 amino acids. The V gene's germline CDR1 is WNHNN and CDR2 SYGVQD (reference sequence). V was shortened by 0 bases and J by 4 bases, with 4 bases between the two germline ends.